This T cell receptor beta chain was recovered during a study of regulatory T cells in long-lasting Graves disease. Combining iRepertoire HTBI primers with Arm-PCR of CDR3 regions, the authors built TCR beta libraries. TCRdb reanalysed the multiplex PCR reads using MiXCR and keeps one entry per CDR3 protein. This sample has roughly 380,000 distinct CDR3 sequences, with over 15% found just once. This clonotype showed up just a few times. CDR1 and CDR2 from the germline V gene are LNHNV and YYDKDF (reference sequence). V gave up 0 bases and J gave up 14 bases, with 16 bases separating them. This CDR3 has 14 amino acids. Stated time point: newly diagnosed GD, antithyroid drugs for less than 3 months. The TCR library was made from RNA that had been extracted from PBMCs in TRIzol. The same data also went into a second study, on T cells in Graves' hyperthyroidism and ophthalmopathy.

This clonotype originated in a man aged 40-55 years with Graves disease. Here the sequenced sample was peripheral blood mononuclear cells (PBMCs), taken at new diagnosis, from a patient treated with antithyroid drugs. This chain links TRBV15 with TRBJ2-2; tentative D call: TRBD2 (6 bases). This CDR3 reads CATSRDLGGFALFF. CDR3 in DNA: TGTGCCACCAGCAGAGATCTAGGAGGGTTTGCCCTGTTTTTT.